This passage covers 29 T cell receptor beta chains from one sample sequenced in a study of T cells after yellow fever vaccination (dated by TCRdb to the late 2010s). In light of the paper, this sample's treatment or condition label describes: live attenuated yellow fever vaccine strain. The library was built by means of 5' RACE. The data were produced on an Illumina HiSeq 2500. In TCRdb, the public reads were trimmed at Q25 with fastp and aligned with MiXCR, with productive beta chains retained. Identical CDR3 protein sequences are pooled into one entry, listed with their most common genes and DNA. The sample records some 600,000 distinct CDR3 sequences, roughly an eighth of which are singletons. The top ten constitute 15% of the sample. Sequencing used PBMCs, obtained on the day of the yellow fever booster vaccination. The receptors come from a man younger than 45 who received the YFV17D yellow fever vaccine.

The chain couples TRBV24-1 to TRBJ2-1; 14 bases match TRBD2. Germline CDR1 is KGHDR and CDR2 is SFDVKD. The CDR3 is 18 residues long. V lost 3 bases and J lost 6; bases outside the gene matches: 9. The CDR3 DNA is TGTGCCACCAGTGATCCAGGACTAGCGGGAGGTGGGCCCAATGAGCAGTTCTTC. This sequence encodes CATSDPGLAGGGPNEQFF.

The chain links TRBV6-1 to TRBJ2-7; 7 bases match TRBD1. Germline V gene data show CDR1 as MNHNS and CDR2 as SASEGT. With 4 bases clipped from V and 0 bases from J, the junction kept 3 bases outside the gene matches. The CDR3 spans 14 residues. The CDR3 nucleotides read TGTGCCAGCAGTGTAGGACAGGTCTCCTACGAGCAGTACTTC. This codes for CASSVGQVSYEQYF.

This rearrangement joins TRBV27 to TRBJ1-2; D unclear. From germline, CDR1 is MNHEY and CDR2 SMNVEV (reference sequence). V gave up 1 base and J gave up 4 bases, with 7 bases separating them. This CDR3 is 13 amino acids long. The CDR3 loop is CASSLYPSYGYTF. CDR3 nucleotides: TGTGCCAGCAGTTTATACCCATCCTATGGCTACACCTTC.

The rearrangement joins TRBV28 to TRBJ2-7; a possible D gene is TRBD2 (5 bases). V was trimmed by 5 bases and J by 4 bases, leaving 12 bases between them. This CDR3 spans 13 amino acids. Germline V CDR1 and CDR2: MDHEN, SYDVKM. CDR3 loop: CASSPPRGYEQYF. The CDR3, as DNA: TGTGCCAGCAGTCCCCCGCGCGGGTACGAGCAGTACTTC. The full variable domain, completed using reference TRBV28 and TRBJ2-7, is DVKVTQSSRYLVKRTGEKVFLECVQDMDHENMFWYRQDPGLGLRLIYFSYDVKMKEKGDIPEGYSVSREKKERFSLILESASTNQTSMYLCASSPPRGYEQYFGPGTRLTVT.

This clonotype was observed at least ten times. The chain links TRBV7-2 to TRBJ2-3; 11 bases align to TRBD2. The V gene's germline CDR1 is SGHTA and CDR2 FQGNSA. The V and J ends lost 3 bases and 6 bases, in that order; junction bases with no gene match: 5. The CDR3 loop spans 15 amino acids. Written as DNA, the CDR3 is TGTGCCAGCAGCTTGCTAGCGGGAGGATGGGATACGCAGTATTTT. This translates into CASSLLAGGWDTQYF.

The CDR3 loop is CASSPPSTDFTYEQYF. Here the CDR3 DNA reads TGTGCCAGCAGTCCCCCTTCGACAGATTTCACCTACGAGCAGTACTTC. The chain is built from TRBV27 and TRBJ2-7; D might be TRBD1 (5 bases). Trimming stripped 5 bases from V and 2 bases from J, with 19 bases between. Germline-derived CDR1 and CDR2 are MNHEY and SMNVEV (reference sequence). The CDR3 contains 16 residues.

The chain combines TRBV12-3 or TRBV12-4 with TRBJ1-3, with D possibly being TRBD1 (5 bases). The CDR3 contains 14 residues. V was pared by 6 bases and J by 3 bases, with 12 bases between. This CDR3 reads CASSSGHIGNTIYF. The CDR3 nucleotides are TGTGCCAGCAGCTCCGGACACATTGGAAACACCATATATTTT.

This chain links TRBV15 with TRBJ1-1; TRBD1 matches at 8 bases. CDR1 is LNHNV and CDR2 is YYDKDF in the germline V gene (reference sequence). This CDR3 region has 12 residues. V trimming: 4 bases; J trimming: 8 bases; junction bases outside the gene matches: 3. The CDR3 nucleotides read TGTGCCACCAGCAACCGGGACAGGGAAGCTTTCTTT. Translating gives CATSNRDREAFF.

This clonotype has only a few counts. J is TRBJ1-1 and V is TRBV20-1; 8 bases fit TRBD1. Germline lookup yields CDR1 DFQATT and CDR2 SNEGSKA (reference sequence). This CDR3 region has 12 residues. V lost 1 base and J lost 9; bases outside the gene matches: 4. CDR3 region: CSARAGQGQAFF. Here the CDR3 DNA reads TGCAGTGCTAGAGCCGGACAGGGACAAGCTTTCTTT.

V is TRBV5-1 and J is TRBJ2-3; TRBD2 might be the D (6 bases). The germline V gene encodes CDR1 SGHRS and CDR2 YFSETQ. Trimming left V 0 bases short and J 2 bases short, with 16 bases between. The CDR3 has 17 residues. CDR3 nucleotide sequence: TGCGCCAGCAGCTTGGCCCCCAGGGCGGGAAACACAGATACGCAGTATTTT. Residues: CASSLAPRAGNTDTQYF.

The rearrangement links TRBV5-1 to TRBJ2-5, with 9 positions matching TRBD1. Per germline, CDR1 SGHRS and CDR2 YFSETQ. V gave up 4 bases and J gave up 5 bases; unmatched junction bases: 6. CDR3 size: 14 residues. CDR3 sequence reads: CASSIGGTGETQYF. The CDR3 DNA follows: TGCGCCAGCAGCATAGGCGGGACAGGGGAGACCCAGTACTTC.

Regarding this clonotype: The junction departs from germline at one end; a sequencing error may be responsible. The chain carries TRBV9 and TRBJ2-3; TRBD2 matches 9 bases. This CDR3 region has 16 residues. The V gene's germline CDR1 is SGDLS and CDR2 YYNGEE. This CDR3 reads CASSALAGSATDTQDF. Written as DNA, the CDR3 is TGTGCCAGCAGCGCCCTAGCGGGATCGGCCACAGATACGCAGGATTTT.

This chain connects TRBV20-1 to TRBJ2-7, with 7 bases aligning to TRBD1. Germline V gives CDR1 DFQATT, CDR2 SNEGSKA (reference sequence). The CDR3 has 15 amino acids. J was trimmed by 2 bases and V by 2 bases; bases with no gene match: 9. The CDR3 here is CSARSKDRVAYEQYF. The CDR3 DNA is TGCAGTGCTAGATCGAAAGACAGGGTCGCCTACGAGCAGTACTTC.

This clonotype was detected a few times. The germline gene is not matched at one end of the junction; a read error may be the cause. The chain recombines TRBV20-1 with TRBJ2-7; 12 positions agree with TRBD2. Germline V lookup: CDR1 DFQATT, CDR2 SNEGSKA (reference sequence). The CDR3 loop spans 16 amino acids. CDR3 sequence: CCASASGRAVFYEQYF. Written as DNA, the CDR3 is TGCTGTGCTAGTGCTAGCGGGAGGGCCGTGTTCTACGAACAGTACTTC.

In DNA form, the CDR3 reads TGCGCCAGCAGCGAGCCCGGGACACGCTATGGCTACACCTTC. Its translation: CASSEPGTRYGYTF. The chain has TRBV5-1 and TRBJ1-2; perhaps TRBD1 as D (6 bases). The CDR3 loop spans 14 amino acids. CDR1 SGHRS and CDR2 YFSETQ come from the germline V gene. Between the trimmed V and J ends, which lost 4 bases and 4 bases, there was a span of 14 bases.

This clonotype has at least ten counts. V and J are TRBV12-3 or TRBV12-4 and TRBJ2-5; possibly TRBD2 for D (6 bases). The V and J ends lost 0 bases and 5 bases respectively, with 10 bases between them. There are 14 residues in the CDR3. The CDR3 reads CASSLAGGRETQYF. The CDR3 bases are TGTGCCAGCAGTTTAGCGGGAGGTCGTGAGACCCAGTACTTC.

The chain joins TRBV20-1 to TRBJ2-2; 8 bases fit TRBD2. Germline trimming cut 7 bases from V and 3 bases from J; bases unmatched to any gene: 4. CDR1 and CDR2 from the germline V gene are DFQATT and SNEGSKA (reference sequence). There are 13 residues in the CDR3. CDR3 sequence reads: CSGGGRYTGELFF. Written as DNA, the CDR3 is TGCAGTGGGGGCGGGAGGTACACCGGGGAGCTGTTTTTT.

This clonotype was counted a few times. The rearrangement joins TRBV18 to TRBJ1-2; D uncertain. V shed 6 bases and J shed 1 base, with 24 bases lying between them. The CDR3 is 18 amino acids. CDR1 and CDR2 from the germline V gene are KGHSH and LQKENI. The DNA of the CDR3 is TGTGCCAGCTCTCCGAACCCCTTAGGAAGAATCTATAACTATGGCTACACCTTC. It codes for CASSPNPLGRIYNYGYTF.

This clonotype showed up many times. The genes are TRBV7-2 and TRBJ2-7; D might be TRBD1 or TRBD2, each matching 5 bases. V was clipped by 4 bases and J by 2 bases, with 18 bases between them. The germline V gene encodes CDR1 SGHTA and CDR2 FQGNSA. The CDR3 totals 16 residues. CDR3 region: CASSSWGKDGTYEQYF. The CDR3 DNA follows: TGTGCCAGCAGCTCCTGGGGGAAGGATGGGACCTACGAGCAGTACTTC.

In its sample, this clonotype was seen a few times. V gene TRBV5-4 combines with J gene TRBJ2-7; 14 positions match TRBD2. J gave up 4 bases and V 4 bases, and 7 bases lay outside the gene matches. The germline V gene encodes CDR1 SGHNT and CDR2 YYREEE (reference sequence). The CDR3 covers 16 residues. The CDR3 reads CASSMGLAGVGYEQYF. As DNA, the CDR3 is TGTGCCAGCAGCATGGGACTAGCGGGAGTCGGGTACGAGCAGTACTTC.

V gene TRBV28 combines with J gene TRBJ1-3; D ambiguous. Trimming pared 11 bases from V and 7 bases from J, leaving 18 bases between. The CDR3 covers 13 residues. Germline assignment: CDR1 MDHEN and CDR2 SYDVKM. CDR3 in amino acids: CACRRGLGNTIYF. CDR3 in DNA: TGTGCCTGCCGGCGTGGATTGGGCAACACCATATATTTT.

In this sample, this clonotype turned up a few times. The chain combines TRBV6-5 with TRBJ2-4; D could derive from TRBD1 or TRBD2 (5 bases each). Germline assignment: CDR1 MNHEY and CDR2 SVGAGI. This CDR3 has 15 residues. Trimming removed 2 bases from V and 9 bases from J, with 17 bases in between. The CDR3: CASSYGAPSRGIQYF. The CDR3 DNA follows: TGTGCCAGCAGTTACGGGGCCCCAAGTCGGGGCATTCAGTACTTC.

This clonotype was observed a few times. This chain links TRBV30 with TRBJ2-1; tentatively, D is TRBD2 (5 bases). The length of the CDR3 is 11 residues. With 3 bases removed from V and 7 bases from J, the gap between germline ends came to 7 bases. Germline V gives CDR1 GTSNPN, CDR2 SVGIG (reference sequence). The DNA for the CDR3 is TGTGCCTGGAGACTAGTAAATGAGCAGTTCTTC. This encodes CAWRLVNEQFF.

This clonotype was observed a handful of times. The chain links TRBV30 to TRBJ2-1; D gene uncertain. This CDR3 contains 12 residues. Trimming took off 3 bases at V and 7 bases at J, with 10 bases between the two ends. Germline assignment: CDR1 GTSNPN and CDR2 SVGIG (reference sequence). The CDR3 loop is CAWSAITNEQFF. As DNA, the CDR3 is TGTGCCTGGAGCGCCATCACGAATGAGCAGTTCTTC.

This clonotype was counted ten times or more. The chain employs TRBV20-1 and TRBJ2-3; TRBD2 matches 7 bases. The V segment lost 3 bases and the J segment 2 bases; nucleotides outside the gene matches: 8. Germline V gene sequence: CDR1 DFQATT, CDR2 SNEGSKA (reference sequence). The CDR3 is made up of 15 amino acids. CDR3 DNA: TGCAGTGCTAGCCCCCAGGGAGGGTACACAGATACGCAGTATTTT. Translating it yields CSASPQGGYTDTQYF.

This clonotype was seen repeatedly, ten times or more. The J gene is TRBJ2-3, the V gene TRBV7-2; possibly TRBD2 for D (6 bases). Germline assignment: CDR1 SGHTA and CDR2 FQGNSA. The CDR3 is 15 amino acids. V lost 8 bases and J 4 bases, leaving 19 bases between the germline ends. In DNA, the CDR3 is TGTGCCAGCGTGGGGGGAACCGGGGCAGCAGATACGCAGTATTTT. Protein sequence: CASVGGTGAADTQYF. Complete variable domain (other parts from reference TRBV7-2 and TRBJ2-3): GAGVSQSPSNKVTEKGKDVELRCDPISGHTALYWYRQSLGQGLEFLIYFQGNSAPDKSGLPSDRFSAERTGGSVSTLTIQRTQQEDSAVYLCASVGGTGAADTQYFGPGTRLTVL.

This clonotype has a handful of counts. The chain uses TRBV9 and TRBJ2-7, with no clear D. This CDR3 contains 15 residues. Trimming shortened V by 0 bases and J by 2 bases, and 12 bases separated the two germline ends. The V gene's germline CDR1 is SGDLS and CDR2 YYNGEE. CDR3 DNA sequence: TGTGCCAGCAGCGTAGCCCCTGGAGTTGCCTACGAGCAGTACTTC. It specifies CASSVAPGVAYEQYF.

The chain employs TRBV7-9 and TRBJ2-1, with no clear D. This CDR3 is built from 13 residues. Germline CDR1 reads SEHNR; CDR2 reads FQNEAQ (reference sequence). V lost 1 base to trimming and J lost 5 bases, with 6 bases between them. DNA of the CDR3: TGTGCCAGCAGCTTAGGTGTGGACAATGAGCAGTTCTTC. Translation: CASSLGVDNEQFF.

This clonotype was detected a few times. The chain's CDR3 is CASALQSGSGTDTQYF. The CDR3 DNA reads as TGTGCCTCCGCCTTACAGAGCGGGAGCGGCACAGATACGCAGTATTTT. The chain carries TRBV28 and TRBJ2-3, with TRBD2 identical over 8 bases. Germline CDR1 reads MDHEN; CDR2 reads SYDVKM. With 11 bases clipped from V and 1 base from J, the junction kept 14 bases outside the gene matches. This CDR3 is built from 16 residues. The variable domain in full, completed from reference TRBV28 and TRBJ2-3, reads DVKVTQSSRYLVKRTGEKVFLECVQDMDHENMFWYRQDPGLGLRLIYFSYDVKMKEKGDIPEGYSVSREKKERFSLILESASTNQTSMYLCASALQSGSGTDTQYFGPGTRLTVL.